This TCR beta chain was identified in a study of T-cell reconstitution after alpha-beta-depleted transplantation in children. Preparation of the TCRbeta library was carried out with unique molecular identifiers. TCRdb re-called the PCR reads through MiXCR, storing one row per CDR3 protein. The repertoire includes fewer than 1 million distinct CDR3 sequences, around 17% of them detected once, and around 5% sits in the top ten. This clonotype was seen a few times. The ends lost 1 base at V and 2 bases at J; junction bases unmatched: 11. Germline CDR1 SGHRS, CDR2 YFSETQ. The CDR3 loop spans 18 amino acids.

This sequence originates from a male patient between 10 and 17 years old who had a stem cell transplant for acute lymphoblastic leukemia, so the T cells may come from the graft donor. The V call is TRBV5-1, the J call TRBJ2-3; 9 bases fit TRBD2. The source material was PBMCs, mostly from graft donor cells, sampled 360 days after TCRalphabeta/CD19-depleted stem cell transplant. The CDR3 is CASSLLQTSGHFTDTQYF. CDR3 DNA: TGCGCCAGCAGCTTGCTGCAGACTAGCGGACACTTCACAGATACGCAGTATTTT.